The clone carrying this TCR beta chain was seen only a few times. Preparing the TCRbeta library involved the use of unique molecular identifiers. TCRdb passed the PCR reads through MiXCR, listing each CDR3 protein once. The sample includes about 250,000 distinct CDR3 sequences, more than 20% of them seen just once. This sample is drawn from a study of T-cell reconstitution after alpha-beta-depleted transplantation in children. V was clipped by 5 bases and J by 4 bases, with 21 bases between them. Germline lookup yields CDR1 SEHNR and CDR2 FQNEAQ (reference sequence). This CDR3 comprises 17 residues. The sequence was collected from a female patient aged 2-10 years who had a stem cell transplant for congenital amegakaryocytic thrombocytopenia, so the T cells may come from the graft donor. The specimen was PBMCs, mostly from graft donor cells, collected 360 days after TCRalphabeta/CD19-depleted stem cell transplant. The chain combines TRBV7-9 with TRBJ2-4, with D unclear. CDR3 protein: CASSPPAWGLGKNIQYF. DNA of the CDR3: TGTGCCAGCAGCCCGCCGGCGTGGGGTCTGGGTAAAAACATTCAGTACTTC.